This T cell receptor beta chain is drawn from a study of technical replicates of blood from a few donors. The trim removed 3 bases at V and 4 bases at J, leaving 8 bases unmatched. The germline V gene has CDR1 SGDLS and CDR2 YYNGEE. CDR3 length: 16 amino acids. Produced via immunoSEQ multiplex PCR; TCRdb's table is partial and in-frame only. Of around 49,000 clones listed, 90% to 97% are singletons. The chain combines TRBV9 with TRBJ2-3; 10 positions agree with TRBD1. This clonotype was obtained from a human donor in good health. Sequencing was performed on T cells isolated from PBMCs. The CDR3 coding sequence is TGTGCCAGCAGCGCTGACCGGGACAGGGGTTCAGATACGCAGTATTTT. Translating gives CASSADRDRGSDTQYF.